Presented here are 5 T cell receptor beta chains from one specimen sequenced in a study of identical twins. TCRdb re-analysed the 5' RACE reads in MiXCR, keeping a single row per CDR3 protein. Of about 470,000 distinct CDR3 sequences listed, more than 20% were seen once; the top ten hold 2.5% to 3.5%. The sample also formed part of further work on T cells expressing NK-cell markers.

Material for sequencing was CD4+ T cells sorted from blood. Receptors originate from a woman aged 18 to 35 in good health.

The chain uses TRBV12-5 and TRBJ1-1; unclear D gene. V was trimmed by 3 bases and J by 10 bases, leaving 12 bases between them. CDR3 length: 12 residues. Germline V gives CDR1 LGHNT, CDR2 FRNRAP. The CDR3 sequence: CASGLAGLVAFF. As DNA, the CDR3 is TGTGCTAGTGGTTTAGCTGGTTTGGTAGCTTTCTTT.

This clonotype came up once. The chain recombines TRBV11-3 with TRBJ2-4, with unresolved D. This CDR3 is built from 15 residues. Trimming took off 3 bases at V and 0 bases at J, with 9 bases between the two ends. Germline CDR1 reads SGHNT; CDR2 reads YENEEA. CDR3 DNA sequence: TGTGCCAGCAGCTTTAGAAGGTCAGCCAAAAACATTCAGTACTTC. This gives the protein CASSFRRSAKNIQYF.

The chain uses TRBV29-1 and TRBJ2-5; unclear D gene. The germline V and J ends were trimmed by 6 bases and 5 bases, with 16 bases remaining between them. The CDR3 length is 13 residues. Germline lookup yields CDR1 SQVTM and CDR2 ANQGSEA. The CDR3 protein is CSVVGRFMETQYF. CDR3 nucleotides: TGCAGCGTCGTCGGACGGTTTATGGAGACCCAGTACTTC.

This clonotype occurred many times. The chain uses TRBV5-5 and TRBJ2-1; D unresolved. There are 16 residues in the CDR3. Germline V gene data show CDR1 as SGHKS and CDR2 as YYEKEE (reference sequence). The V and J ends lost 0 bases and 1 base respectively, with 11 bases between them. CDR3 protein: CASSLAALLSYNEQFF. The CDR3 coding sequence is TGTGCCAGCAGCTTGGCTGCTCTCCTATCCTACAATGAGCAGTTCTTC. The full variable domain, completed using reference TRBV5-5 and TRBJ2-1, is DAGVTQSPTHLIKTRGQQVTLRCSPISGHKSVSWYQQVLGQGPQFIFQYYEKEERGRGNFPDRFSARQFPNYSSELNVNALLLGDSALYLCASSLAALLSYNEQFFGPGTRLTVL.

In this sample, this clonotype turned up a few times. Mismatch with germline at one junction end may stem from a read error. The chain links TRBV7-2 to TRBJ1-2; TRBD1 might be the D (5 bases). There are 12 residues in the CDR3. CDR1 is SGHTA, CDR2 FQGNSA, per germline. The CDR3 DNA follows: TGTGCAAGCAGCTTACGGGACCTTGGCTACACCTTC. Translation gives CASSLRDLGYTF.